The rows below give T cell receptor beta chains drawn from one sample of a study of T cells after yellow fever vaccination. MiXCR, applied by TCRdb to the 5' RACE reads, yields one record per CDR3 protein. Here the sample spans roughly 170,000 distinct CDR3 sequences, about a tenth being singletons. Specimen: CD8+ T cells sorted from PBMCs, collected 45 days after the yellow fever booster vaccination. Receptors were obtained from a young man who received the YFV17D yellow fever vaccine. The CDR3 runs from the conserved cysteine through the conserved F or W. A D gene is named only where the DNA matches it firmly. A clone size is listed for some rows: how often the clone was seen (once, few, many), or a class if it is expanded.

D	V	size	J	CDR3	DNA
-	TRBV27	few	TRBJ2-5	CASSFRGRETQYF	TGTGCCAGCAGTTTTCGAGGGAGGGAGACCCAGTACTTC
-	TRBV5-1	-	TRBJ2-1	CASNPISSYNEQFF	TGCGCCAGCAACCCCATCAGCTCCTACAATGAGCAGTTCTTC
TRBD2	TRBV9	few	TRBJ2-2	CASSVESGGTYTGELFF	TGTGCCAGCAGCGTAGAGTCCGGGGGGACTTACACCGGGGAGCTGTTTTTT
-	TRBV6-5	-	TRBJ2-7	CASSYGVSSYEQYF	TGTGCCAGCAGTTACGGCGTGAGCTCCTACGAGCAGTACTTC
-	TRBV7-9	few	TRBJ2-5	CASSSHSGVGETQYF	TGTGCCAGCAGCTCCCACTCGGGGGTAGGGGAGACCCAGTACTTC
-	TRBV5-6	-	TRBJ2-5	CASSLESGGEARETQYF	TGTGCCAGCAGCTTGGAGTCGGGGGGCGAGGCGCGAGAGACCCAGTACTTC
-	TRBV4-1	-	TRBJ1-5	CASSQEGGYSNQPQHF	TGCGCCAGCAGCCAAGAAGGCGGGTATAGCAATCAGCCCCAGCATTTT
-	TRBV6-2/TRBV6-3	-	TRBJ2-5	CASSFRGALGETQYF	TGTGCCAGCAGCTTCAGGGGGGCTCTGGGAGAGACCCAGTACTTC
-	TRBV3-1	once	TRBJ2-1	CASSPKEARINNEQFF	TGTGCCAGCAGCCCGAAGGAGGCTAGGATAAACAATGAGCAGTTCTTC
-	TRBV11-2	few	TRBJ1-5	CASSLVNQPQHF	TGTGCCAGCAGCTTAGTTAATCAGCCCCAGCATTTT
-	TRBV6-2/TRBV6-3	-	TRBJ2-7	CASSFGGRNEQYF	TGTGCCAGCAGTTTCGGGGGTCGGAACGAGCAGTACTTC
TRBD2	TRBV6-2/TRBV6-3	few	TRBJ2-1	CASSRTSGGAYNEQFF	TGTGCCAGCAGTAGGACTAGCGGGGGGGCCTACAATGAGCAGTTCTTC
-	TRBV6-2/TRBV6-3	-	TRBJ2-1	CASGFVYNEQFF	TGTGCCAGCGGTTTCGTCTACAATGAGCAGTTCTTC
TRBD1	TRBV29-1	-	TRBJ2-7	CSVEGQGTYEQYF	TGCAGCGTAGAGGGACAGGGCACGTACGAGCAGTACTTC
-	TRBV7-9	many	TRBJ2-2	CASSLVVGELFF	TGTGCCAGCAGCTTAGTAGTCGGGGAGCTGTTTTTT
-	TRBV5-1	-	TRBJ2-5	CASSPGVGLETQYF	TGCGCCAGCAGCCCGGGCGTGGGGTTGGAGACCCAGTACTTC
-	TRBV4-1	few	TRBJ1-2	CASSQRDGNYGYTF	TGCGCCAGCAGCCAACGGGACGGTAACTATGGCTACACCTTC
TRBD1	TRBV5-5	-	TRBJ1-1	CASSLEDRMEAFF	TGTGCCAGCAGCTTGGAGGACAGGATGGAAGCTTTCTTT
-	TRBV3-2	few	TRBJ2-5	CASSQDGYRETQYF	TGTGCCAGCAGCCAAGATGGGTATAGGGAGACCCAGTACTTC
TRBD1	TRBV5-5	-	TRBJ1-1	CASRQTGEHTEAFF	TGTGCCAGCAGGCAAACAGGGGAGCACACTGAAGCTTTCTTT
-	TRBV5-4	-	TRBJ2-2	CASSYQTGELFF	TGTGCCAGCAGCTACCAGACCGGGGAGCTGTTTTTT
-	TRBV6-6	-	TRBJ2-7	CASSYSESVFDYEQYF	TGTGCCAGCAGTTACTCGGAATCGGTTTTCGACTACGAGCAGTACTTC
-	TRBV24-1	many	TRBJ2-5	CATSDLGTEETQYF	TGTGCCACCAGTGATTTAGGGACGGAAGAGACCCAGTACTTC
-	TRBV6-6	-	TRBJ2-2	CASSYPTPHNTGELFF	TGTGCCAGCAGTTATCCAACCCCGCATAACACCGGGGAGCTGTTTTTT
TRBD2	TRBV7-9	-	TRBJ2-2	CASSLTLAGSNTGELFF	TGTGCCAGCAGCTTAACGCTAGCGGGATCGAACACCGGGGAGCTGTTTTTT
-	TRBV6-5	-	TRBJ2-7	CASTSGWGVSSYEQYF	TGTGCCAGCACCTCAGGGTGGGGTGTGAGCTCCTACGAGCAGTACTTC
-	TRBV2	few	TRBJ2-1	CASSGRNEQFF	TGTGCCAGCAGTGGACGGAATGAGCAGTTCTTC
-	TRBV12-3/TRBV12-4	few	TRBJ2-1	CASSTWDPIPNEQFF	TGTGCCAGCAGCACTTGGGACCCGATCCCCAATGAGCAGTTCTTC
-	TRBV6-5	few	TRBJ1-1	CASSSGMNTEAFF	TGTGCCAGCAGTTCCGGTATGAACACTGAAGCTTTCTTT
-	TRBV11-2	-	TRBJ1-4	CASSFLGEKLFF	TGTGCCAGCAGCTTCCTGGGAGAAAAACTGTTTTTT
TRBD2	TRBV7-2	few	TRBJ2-1	CASSQRSGGHEQFF	TGTGCCAGCAGCCAGCGTAGCGGGGGCCATGAGCAGTTCTTC
-	TRBV7-8	few	TRBJ1-1	CASSLYRGINTEAFF	TGTGCCAGCAGCTTATATCGGGGGATAAACACTGAAGCTTTCTTT
-	TRBV4-3	-	TRBJ1-5	CASSQDNVGHQPQHF	TGCGCCAGCAGCCAAGATAACGTGGGACATCAGCCCCAGCATTTT
-	TRBV10-3	many	TRBJ2-5	CAIGGSQETQYF	TGTGCCATCGGAGGGAGCCAAGAGACCCAGTACTTC
TRBD2	TRBV5-1	many	TRBJ2-1	CASSPGLAGDSYNEQFF	TGCGCCAGCAGCCCGGGACTAGCGGGTGACTCCTACAATGAGCAGTTCTTC
-	TRBV7-9	few	TRBJ1-4	CASSQTMTGFTNEKLFF	TGTGCCAGCAGCCAAACAATGACGGGATTTACTAATGAAAAACTGTTTTTT
-	TRBV7-7	few	TRBJ1-2	CASSPRQEYYGYTF	TGTGCTAGCAGCCCGAGACAGGAGTACTATGGCTACACCTTC
-	TRBV29-1	many	TRBJ1-1	CSGRFGGTEAFF	TGCAGCGGGAGGTTTGGGGGCACTGAAGCTTTCTTT
-	TRBV11-2	-	TRBJ2-1	CASSLGGANEQFF	TGTGCCAGCAGCTTAGGAGGGGCCAATGAGCAGTTCTTC
TRBD2	TRBV30	-	TRBJ2-7	CAWRGLAGGPKGGEQYF	TGTGCCTGGAGAGGACTAGCGGGGGGGCCAAAAGGTGGCGAGCAGTACTTC
-	TRBV6-2/TRBV6-3	few	TRBJ2-2	CASSYRGNTGELFF	TGTGCCAGCAGTTACAGGGGAAACACCGGGGAGCTGTTTTTT
-	TRBV5-4	-	TRBJ2-5	CASSFGLGQETQYF	TGTGCCAGCAGCTTCGGACTGGGGCAAGAGACCCAGTACTTC
-	TRBV20-1	-	TRBJ2-2	CSARGGYNTGELFF	TGCAGTGCTAGAGGAGGGTATAACACCGGGGAGCTGTTTTTT
TRBD1	TRBV7-6	few	TRBJ2-5	CASSLGTGGSETQYF	TGTGCCAGCAGCTTAGGGACAGGGGGTTCAGAGACCCAGTACTTC
-	TRBV5-5	few	TRBJ2-1	CASSSVGEQFF	TGTGCCAGCAGCTCAGTAGGTGAGCAGTTCTTC
TRBD2	TRBV6-5	few	TRBJ2-3	CASSYLGGGAEDTQYF	TGTGCCAGCAGTTACCTCGGCGGGGGGGCTGAAGATACGCAGTATTTT
TRBD2	TRBV7-3	-	TRBJ2-3	CASARTSGGGDTQYF	TGTGCCAGCGCGCGGACTAGCGGTGGGGGGGATACGCAGTATTTT
-	TRBV29-1	few	TRBJ2-5	CSVEVQGETQYF	TGCAGCGTTGAAGTACAGGGAGAGACCCAGTACTTC
TRBD2	TRBV6-1	many	TRBJ2-1	CASSETVAGGLAEQFF	TGTGCCAGCAGTGAAACAGTTGCGGGGGGACTAGCGGAGCAGTTCTTC
-	TRBV12-3/TRBV12-4	-	TRBJ2-1	CASSVDSSINEQFF	TGTGCCAGCAGTGTCGACTCTTCTATCAATGAGCAGTTCTTC
TRBD1	TRBV6-5	-	TRBJ2-3	CASSVVQGATDTQYF	TGTGCCAGCAGTGTAGTACAGGGGGCCACAGATACGCAGTATTTT
-	TRBV5-1	-	TRBJ1-1	CASSSAKSEAFF	TGCGCCAGCAGCTCCGCGAAGTCTGAAGCTTTCTTT
-	TRBV7-9	many	TRBJ2-2	CASSWGAGELFF	TGTGCCAGCAGCTGGGGAGCCGGGGAGCTGTTTTTT